This paragraph reports one TCR beta chain. What it binds is not known. The PCR made use of 60 Vbeta and 13 Jbeta primers. The protocol was immunoSEQ multiplex PCR, while the TCRdb copy is restricted to in-frame clones and leaves out a portion. The sample has about 160,000 clones, around 82% seen once. The source of the sample is a study of cytomegalovirus exposure and HLA in healthy donors. Overall study: As released early, the data held 85 million to 95 million unique TCRs from HLA-typed donors. The study's findings and limits: In an earlier analysis, most TCR beta V segments were productive about 87% or about 30% of the time.

This sequence was found in a man aged 45-60 years in good health and CMV-seropositive. The sequencing sample was made of PBMCs.

The DNA for the CDR3 is TGTGCCAGCCGCGAGTTGATGGCGGGAGGCGACGTCACAGATACGCAGTATTTT. Its protein is CASRELMAGGDVTDTQYF. The V gene is TRBV21-1, the J gene TRBJ2-3; the table's D call, TRBD2, has no DNA check behind it. TRBV21-1 is deemed a pseudogene. CDR3 length: 18 amino acids.